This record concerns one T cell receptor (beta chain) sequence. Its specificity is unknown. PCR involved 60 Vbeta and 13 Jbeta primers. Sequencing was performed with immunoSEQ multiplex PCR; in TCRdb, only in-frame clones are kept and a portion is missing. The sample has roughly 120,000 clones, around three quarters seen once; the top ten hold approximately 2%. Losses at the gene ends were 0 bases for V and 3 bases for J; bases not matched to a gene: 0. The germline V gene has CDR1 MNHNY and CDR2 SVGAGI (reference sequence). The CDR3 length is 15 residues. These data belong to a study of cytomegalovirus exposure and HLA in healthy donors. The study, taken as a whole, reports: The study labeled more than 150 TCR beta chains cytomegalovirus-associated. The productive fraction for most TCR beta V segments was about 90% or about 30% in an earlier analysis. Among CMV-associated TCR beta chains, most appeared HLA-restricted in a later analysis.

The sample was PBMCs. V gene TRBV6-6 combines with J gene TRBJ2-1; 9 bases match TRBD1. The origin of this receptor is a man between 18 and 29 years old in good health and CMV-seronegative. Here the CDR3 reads CASSYSTGGYNEQFF. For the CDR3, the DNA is TGTGCCAGCAGTTACTCGACAGGGGGCTACAATGAGCAGTTCTTC.